This TCR beta chain originates from a study of a mutant IDH1 vaccine in newly diagnosed glioma. Whole-study context: Patients were started on vaccination 4-6 weeks after radiotherapy alone, or with temozolomide cycles. The V12 visit happened in week 35, and the V13 visit happened in week 47.

Produced via immunoSEQ multiplex PCR; TCRdb's table is partial and in-frame only. The table shows roughly 40,000 clones, with approximately 83% occurring only once. Time point given: week 35, safety follow-up. Vaccine doses each comprised 300 ug of mutant IDH1 20-mer peptide, with topical imiquimod. The vaccination schedule gave patients eight doses in weeks 1, 3, 5, 7, 11, 15, 19 and 23. Donors had new WHO grade 3 or 4 IDH1-mutant, ATRX-lost astrocytomas. The CDR3 has 14 amino acids. V was clipped by 3 bases and J by 4 bases; unmatched bases: 6. Germline values: CDR1 MNHNY, CDR2 SVGAGI (reference sequence). For this clone: Its matching antigen is unknown.

This TCR derives from a woman aged 45 to 65 with glioma. The sequences come from PBMCs, collected from a glioma patient whose treatment included an IDH1 peptide vaccine. This rearrangement joins TRBV6-6 to TRBJ2-7; 7 bases fit TRBD1. The CDR3 is CASSYKGAAYEQYF. In DNA, the CDR3 is TGTGCCAGCAGTTATAAGGGGGCAGCTTACGAGCAGTACTTC.